Below, one T cell receptor beta chain is given with its context. Its antigen remains unidentified. Per-base qualities were not stored, and no clone one base away is much larger. The data belong to a study of shared T cell receptors in the human thymus (dated by TCRdb to about 2021). General notes on the study: The study investigated the way shared, self-reactive T-cell receptor alpha chains are produced in the human thymus.

Including the terminal cysteine and phenylalanine, the CDR3 comprises 13 residues. Only the CDR3 region is kept as DNA, spanning 39 bases read in frame from base 1. From a lookup of the germline V gene, CDR1 and CDR2 are SGHDT and YYEEEE. Cut back by 3 bases and 5 bases, the V and J ends lie 11 bases apart. Libraries were prepared through the immunoSEQ multiplex PCR assay. What TCRdb holds here is the immuneACCESS table cut down to in-frame rearrangements. Part of the clones is not present; checked against another copy, under half of the missing clones reflect an unresolved V gene, and the others are unexplained. The sample table holds some 640,000 clones, of which around 87% were seen once. The top ten constitute about 0.0094% of the sample. The same data also contributed to another study, on human thymus T cells. Looking at the second paper: In Finland, the donors were immunologically healthy infants who were having open corrective cardiac surgery for congenital heart defects. Thymus tissue was obtained as surgical resects removed during corrective cardiac surgery. Both the thymic and the peripheral blood repertoires appeared to show biased V and J gene segment usage. The related research found that thymic TCR repertoires overlapped highly between unrelated individuals. The study used under 10 infant thymus samples plus four related peripheral blood samples to characterize TCR alpha and beta repertoires. Donor ages ranged from about 6 to 244 days, and the cohort comprised about six male and a couple of female infants. Thymocytes were mechanically released from the tissue and were stored as pellets of roughly 10-32 million cells at -70 degrees C. A QIAsymphony instrument was used to extract genomic DNA from the frozen cell pellets. TCRB and TCRAD loci were amplified from a standardized quantity of quality-controlled genomic DNA using the immunoSEQ multiplex PCR assay. The amplicons spanned the V(D)J region and were long enough to cover the CDR3 and allow V and J genes to be identified. Through the commercial immunoSEQ service, the amplicons were sequenced on an Illumina platform. Corrections for primer bias and sequencing errors followed previously described methods, while TCRAD and TCRB definitions were based on the IMGT database. immunoSEQ Analyzer 3.0 and VDJTools were used for repertoire analysis, which covered basic statistics, V/J segment usage, diversity estimates, rarefaction and pairwise overlap. Diversity was estimated with Chao1, ChaoE, Efron-Thisted, Shannon and inverse Simpson indices, and also on datasets down-sampled to the smallest sample. Repertoire overlap was assessed by strict matching of CDR3 nucleotide sequence, V gene and J gene, and clustering was done by Jaccard-based multidimensional scaling. On average, thymus samples yielded 750,000 to 1,000,000 unique TCRB clonotypes, whereas blood samples yielded some 92,000.

The TCR sequence derives from a boy under two years old with a congenital heart defect. Donor details come from another sample of the same person, matched by shared clones. The material sequenced was thymocytes. The chain was built from TRBV5-6 and TRBJ1-2, with no confident D gene call. The bases read TGTGCCAGCAGCTCCGGGATAAAGTATGGCTACACCTTC. Protein translation: CASSSGIKYGYTF.